This T cell receptor beta chain was recorded in a study of T cells in Graves' hyperthyroidism and ophthalmopathy. Trimming at V came to 3 bases and at J to 3 bases, leaving 9 bases not matched to a gene. CDR3 length: 16 amino acids. Germline V gives CDR1 SGDLS, CDR2 YYNGEE. RNA transcripts served as the template for amplifying TCR beta CDR3 regions. First-round RT-PCR with HTBI primers amplified the TCR CDR3 region. Each CDR3 protein is one row after TCRdb ran MiXCR on the multiplex PCR reads. This table has some 400,000 distinct CDR3 sequences, roughly 12% appearing once. The chain combines TRBV9 with TRBJ2-5; TRBD2 matches 9 bases. The sequence was obtained from a man aged 25-40 years with Graves' hyperthyroidism that later progressed to Graves' ophthalmopathy. Specimen: blood. The CDR3 is CASSDQPRLAEETQYF. CDR3 bases: TGTGCCAGCAGCGACCAACCTAGACTAGCGGAAGAGACCCAGTACTTC.